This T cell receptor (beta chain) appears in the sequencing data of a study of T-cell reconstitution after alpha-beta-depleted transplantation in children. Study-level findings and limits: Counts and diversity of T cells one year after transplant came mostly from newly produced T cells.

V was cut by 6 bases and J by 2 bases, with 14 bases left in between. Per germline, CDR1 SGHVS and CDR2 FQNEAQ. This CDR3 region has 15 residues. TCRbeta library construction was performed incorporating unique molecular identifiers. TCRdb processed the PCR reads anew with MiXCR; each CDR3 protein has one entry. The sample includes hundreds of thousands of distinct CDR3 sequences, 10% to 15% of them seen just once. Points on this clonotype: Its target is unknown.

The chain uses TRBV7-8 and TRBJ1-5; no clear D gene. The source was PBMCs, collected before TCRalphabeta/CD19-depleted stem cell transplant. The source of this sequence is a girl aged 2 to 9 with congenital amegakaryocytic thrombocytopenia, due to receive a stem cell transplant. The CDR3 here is CASSPKTDRNQPQHF. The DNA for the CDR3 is TGTGCCAGCAGTCCCAAGACCGACCGCAATCAGCCCCAGCATTTT.